The T cell receptor (beta chain) described here comes from a study of CD8+ T cells in alopecia areata. Turning to this clone: Mouse gene names and germline throughout. Read coverage stops 4 residues before the CDR3 terminus; the germline J gene supplies the remainder.

Germline V lookup: CDR1 NNHNN, CDR2 SYGAGS (reference sequence). The CDR3 spans 13 residues. The V end was cut by 2 bases, the J end by 2 bases, with 8 bases between. Extracted RNA was reverse transcribed into cDNA, the sequencing template. The table came from immunoSEQ multiplex PCR; TCRdb's copy has only in-frame clones and leaves some out. The sample contains about 300,000 clones, none of them singletons. Pooled cutaneous lymph node cells were sorted using CD4, CD8alpha, NKG2D, NKG2ACE and other markers. This TCR came from a C3H/HeJ mouse with alopecia areata. The mouse line has the MHC haplotype H2-k. This sequence joins TRBV13-2 and TRBJ2-7, with D tentatively TRBD2 (6 bases). Sequencing input: CD4+ T cells sorted from a lymph node. The CDR3 here is CASGEVGAYEQYF. The covered CDR3 bases are TGTGCCAGCGGTGAAGTGGGGGCCTAT.